This TCR beta chain stems from a study of OX40 agonist ivuxolimab in advanced cancers. J lost 6 bases, V lost 3 bases, and 5 bases had no gene match. Germline-derived CDR1 and CDR2 are SNHLY and FYNNEI. The CDR3 has 15 amino acids. Notes on the study in general: Undetermined was the antigen specificity of the expanded peripheral T cells.

Clones were sequenced by immunoSEQ multiplex PCR, and TCRdb holds only the in-frame ones, with some missing. This table holds 96,000 or so clones, roughly four fifths found once. Remarks on this clone: The antigen is not known.

The genes are TRBV2 and TRBJ2-3; 11 bases are shared with TRBD2. The specimen comprised CD4+ or CD8+ T cells sorted from blood, sampled in a trial of the OX40 agonist ivuxolimab. The receptor's source is an adult with an advanced solid tumor such as melanoma, head and neck, liver or kidney cancer. CDR3 residues: CASSDTSGSLDTQYF. In DNA, the CDR3 is TGTGCCAGCAGTGACACTAGCGGGAGCTTGGATACGCAGTATTTT.